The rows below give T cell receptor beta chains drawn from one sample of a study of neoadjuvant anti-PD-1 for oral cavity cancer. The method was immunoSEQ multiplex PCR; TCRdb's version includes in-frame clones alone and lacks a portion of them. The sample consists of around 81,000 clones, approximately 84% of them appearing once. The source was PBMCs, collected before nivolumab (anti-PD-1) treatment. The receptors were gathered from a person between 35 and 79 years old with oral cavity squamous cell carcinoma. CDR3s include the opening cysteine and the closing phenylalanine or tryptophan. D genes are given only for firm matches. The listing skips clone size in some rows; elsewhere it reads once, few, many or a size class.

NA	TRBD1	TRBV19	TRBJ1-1	CASSGLGGNTEAFF	TGTGCCAGTAGTGGATTAGGGGGCAACACTGAAGCTTTCTTT
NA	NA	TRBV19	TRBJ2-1	CASSPPVGAVYNEQFF	TGTGCCAGTAGTCCTCCCGTGGGGGCGGTTTACAATGAGCAGTTCTTC
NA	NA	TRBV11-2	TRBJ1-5	CASSLGDNQPQHF	TGTGCCAGCAGCTTAGGTGACAATCAGCCCCAGCATTTT
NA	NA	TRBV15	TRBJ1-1	CATSRAVGAVEAFF	TGTGCCACCAGCAGAGCTGTAGGGGCTGTTGAAGCTTTCTTT
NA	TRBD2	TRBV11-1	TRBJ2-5	CASSLTSGSGETQYF	TGTGCCAGCAGCTTAACCAGCGGGAGCGGGGAGACCCAGTACTTC
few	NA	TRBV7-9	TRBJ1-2	CASSQQEAHGYTF	TGTGCCAGCAGCCAACAGGAGGCCCATGGCTACACCTTC
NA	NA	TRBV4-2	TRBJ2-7	CASSQGNEQYF	TGTGCCAGCAGCCAAGGTAACGAGCAGTACTTC
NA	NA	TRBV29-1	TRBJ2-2	CSVDKGGNTGELFF	TGCAGCGTTGATAAAGGGGGGAACACCGGGGAGCTGTTTTTT
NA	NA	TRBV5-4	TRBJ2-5	CASSLALYRDRLQETQYF	TGTGCCAGCAGCTTGGCCCTCTACAGGGACCGCCTCCAAGAGACCCAGTACTTC
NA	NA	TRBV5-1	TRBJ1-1	CASSLAPTVEAFF	TGCGCCAGCAGCTTGGCACCTACGGTTGAAGCTTTCTTT
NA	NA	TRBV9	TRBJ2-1	CASSVAIWGYNEQFF	TGTGCCAGCAGCGTAGCCATTTGGGGTTACAATGAGCAGTTCTTC
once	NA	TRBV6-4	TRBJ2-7	CASIPYEQYF	TGTGCCAGCATCCCCTACGAGCAGTACTTC
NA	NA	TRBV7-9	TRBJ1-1	CASSSRQAPTEAFF	TGTGCCAGCAGCTCCCGACAGGCCCCGACTGAAGCTTTCTTT
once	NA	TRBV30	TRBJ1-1	CAWSVQRGTEAFF	TGTGCCTGGAGTGTACAAAGGGGGACTGAAGCTTTCTTT
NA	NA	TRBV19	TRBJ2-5	CASSFGGPETQYF	TGTGCCAGTAGCTTTGGGGGACCGGAGACCCAGTACTTC
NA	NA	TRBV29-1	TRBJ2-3	CSVRRGGTDTQYF	TGCAGCGTGAGGAGAGGGGGCACAGATACGCAGTATTTT
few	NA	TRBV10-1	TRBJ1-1	CASRETGNTEAFF	TGCGCCAGCAGAGAAACAGGGAACACTGAAGCTTTCTTT
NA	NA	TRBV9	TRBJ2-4	CASSSDSVAKNIQYF	TGTGCCAGCAGCTCAGACAGTGTAGCCAAAAACATTCAGTACTTC
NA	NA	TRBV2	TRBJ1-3	CASSPGDGNTIYF	TGTGCCAGCAGTCCAGGGGACGGAAACACCATATATTTT
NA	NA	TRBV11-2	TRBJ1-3	CASSLDALPGNTIYF	TGTGCCAGCAGCTTAGACGCTCTCCCTGGAAACACCATATATTTT
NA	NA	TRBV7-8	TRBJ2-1	CASSSLVYNEQFF	TGTGCCAGCAGCTCCCTTGTGTACAATGAGCAGTTCTTC
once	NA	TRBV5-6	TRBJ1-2	CASSLRTTSVLWGYTF	TGTGCCAGCAGCTTACGGACTACAAGCGTCCTTTGGGGCTACACCTTC
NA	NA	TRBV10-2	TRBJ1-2	CASSPNTGVGGYTF	TGCGCCAGCAGTCCTAATACAGGCGTCGGCGGCTACACCTTC
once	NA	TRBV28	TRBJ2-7	CASNGPGQGPTYEQYF	TGTGCCAGCAACGGTCCGGGCCAAGGGCCTACCTACGAGCAGTACTTC
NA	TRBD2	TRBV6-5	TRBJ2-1	CASSLAGAGSNEQFF	TGTGCCAGCAGTCTAGCGGGAGCAGGGAGCAATGAGCAGTTCTTC
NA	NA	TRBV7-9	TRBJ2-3	CASSFDTDTQYF	TGTGCCAGCAGCTTCGACACAGATACGCAGTATTTT
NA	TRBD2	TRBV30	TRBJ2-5	CAWSVGTSGVETQYF	TGTGCCTGGAGTGTAGGAACTAGCGGTGTGGAGACCCAGTACTTC
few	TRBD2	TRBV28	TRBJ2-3	CASSLTSGRDAVKDTQYF	TGTGCCAGCAGTTTGACTAGCGGGAGGGATGCGGTAAAAGATACGCAGTATTTT
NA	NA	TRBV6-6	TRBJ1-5	CASSYMEPRSNQPQHF	TGTGCCAGCAGTTACATGGAACCTCGAAGCAATCAGCCCCAGCATTTT